This T cell receptor beta chain was sequenced during a study of cytomegalovirus exposure and HLA in healthy donors. Findings of the study overall: Rare sequences made up most TCRs, while some public TCRs were found in many donors.

Trimming removed 4 bases from V and 0 bases from J; junction bases left unmatched: 3. CDR3 length: 15 amino acids. Germline CDR1 SGHRS, CDR2 YFSETQ. The primer mix had 60 Vbeta and 13 Jbeta primers. Sequencing was performed with immunoSEQ multiplex PCR; in TCRdb, only in-frame clones are kept and a portion is missing. The data contain roughly 110,000 clones, roughly 80% of them singletons. The count of this clone is one. Antigen: not known. V and J are TRBV5-1 and TRBJ1-5, with 8 bases lining up with TRBD1. This clonotype was obtained from a man aged 60 to 69 in good health and CMV-seronegative. Sequenced sample: PBMCs. CDR3 loop: CASSTTGDSNQPQHF. The CDR3 nucleotides read TGCGCCAGCAGCACGACAGGGGATAGCAATCAGCCCCAGCATTTT.